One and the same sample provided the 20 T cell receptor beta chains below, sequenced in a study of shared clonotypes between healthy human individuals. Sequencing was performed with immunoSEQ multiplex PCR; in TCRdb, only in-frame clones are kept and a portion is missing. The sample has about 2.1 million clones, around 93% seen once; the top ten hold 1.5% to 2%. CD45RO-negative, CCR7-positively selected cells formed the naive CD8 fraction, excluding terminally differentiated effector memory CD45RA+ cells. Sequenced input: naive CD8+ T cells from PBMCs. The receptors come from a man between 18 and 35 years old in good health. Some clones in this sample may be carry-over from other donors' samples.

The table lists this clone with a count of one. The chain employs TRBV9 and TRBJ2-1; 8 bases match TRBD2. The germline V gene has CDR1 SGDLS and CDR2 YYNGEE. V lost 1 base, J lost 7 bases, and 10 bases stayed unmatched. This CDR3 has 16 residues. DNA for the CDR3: TGTGCCAGCAGCGTATCTTTCCGGGAGGGATGGAATGAGCAGTTCTTC. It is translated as CASSVSFREGWNEQFF.

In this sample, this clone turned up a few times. CDR3 in DNA: TGCGCCAGCAGCCCCGATTCTGCAAACACTGAAGCTTTCTTT. Its translation is CASSPDSANTEAFF. The chain couples TRBV5-1 to TRBJ1-1; no firm D call. The germline gives CDR1 SGHRS, CDR2 YFSETQ. V was clipped by 4 bases and J by 2 bases, with 12 bases between them. This CDR3 contains 14 residues.

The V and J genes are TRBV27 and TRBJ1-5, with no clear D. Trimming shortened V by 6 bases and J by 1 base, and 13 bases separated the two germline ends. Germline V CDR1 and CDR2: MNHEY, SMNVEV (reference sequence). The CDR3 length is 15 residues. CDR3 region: CASSPELRSNQPQHF. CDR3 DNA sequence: TGTGCCAGCAGCCCTGAACTGAGGAGCAATCAGCCCCAGCATTTT.

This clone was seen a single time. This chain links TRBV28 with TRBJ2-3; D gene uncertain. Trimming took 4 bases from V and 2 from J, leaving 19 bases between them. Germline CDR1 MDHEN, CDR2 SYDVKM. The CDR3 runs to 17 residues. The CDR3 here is CASSSYHSGYFTDTQYF. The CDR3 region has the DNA TGTGCCAGCAGTTCGTACCATAGTGGTTATTTCACAGATACGCAGTATTTT.

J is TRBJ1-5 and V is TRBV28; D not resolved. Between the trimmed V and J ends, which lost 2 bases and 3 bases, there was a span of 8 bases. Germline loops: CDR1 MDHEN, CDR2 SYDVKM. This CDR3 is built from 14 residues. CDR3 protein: CASSLGPTNQPQHF. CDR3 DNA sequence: TGTGCCAGCAGTTTAGGGCCGACCAATCAGCCCCAGCATTTT.

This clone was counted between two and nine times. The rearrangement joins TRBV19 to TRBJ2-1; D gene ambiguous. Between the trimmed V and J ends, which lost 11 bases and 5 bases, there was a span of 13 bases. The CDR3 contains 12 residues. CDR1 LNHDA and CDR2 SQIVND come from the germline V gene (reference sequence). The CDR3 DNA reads TGTGCCGTCGCAGCCTTTAACAATGAGCAGTTCTTC. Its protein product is CAVAAFNNEQFF.

The CDR3 loop is CASKMRDSGNTIYF. The CDR3 DNA reads as TGTGCCAGCAAAATGAGGGACTCTGGAAACACCATATATTTT. This chain connects TRBV2 to TRBJ1-3; D not certain. The CDR3 totals 14 residues. Between the trimmed V and J ends, which lost 7 bases and 0 bases, there was a span of 10 bases. Per germline, CDR1 SNHLY and CDR2 FYNNEI.

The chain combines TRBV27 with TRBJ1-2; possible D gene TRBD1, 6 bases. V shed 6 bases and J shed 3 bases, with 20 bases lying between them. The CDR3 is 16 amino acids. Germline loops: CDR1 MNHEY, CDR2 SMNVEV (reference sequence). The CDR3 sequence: CASRRPGASRDYGYTF. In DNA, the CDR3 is TGTGCCAGCAGGCGCCCGGGGGCGAGTCGTGACTATGGCTACACCTTC.

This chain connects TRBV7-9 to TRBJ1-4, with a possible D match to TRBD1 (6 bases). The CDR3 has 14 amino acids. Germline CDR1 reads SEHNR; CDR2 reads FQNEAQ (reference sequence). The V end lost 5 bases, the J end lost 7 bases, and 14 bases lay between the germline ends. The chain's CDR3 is CASSNRGALEKLFF. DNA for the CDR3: TGTGCCAGCAGCAACCGGGGGGCGCTTGAAAAACTGTTTTTT.

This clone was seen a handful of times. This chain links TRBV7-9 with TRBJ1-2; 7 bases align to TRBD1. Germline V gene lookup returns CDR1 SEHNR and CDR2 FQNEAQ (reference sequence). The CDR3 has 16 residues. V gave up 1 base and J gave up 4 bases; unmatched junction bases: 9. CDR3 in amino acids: CASSLGPGTVFYGYTF. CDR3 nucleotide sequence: TGTGCCAGCAGCTTAGGCCCCGGGACAGTCTTCTATGGCTACACCTTC.

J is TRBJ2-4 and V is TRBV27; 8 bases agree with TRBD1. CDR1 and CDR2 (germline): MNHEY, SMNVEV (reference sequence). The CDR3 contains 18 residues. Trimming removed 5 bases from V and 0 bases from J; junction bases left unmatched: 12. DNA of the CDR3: TGTGCCAGCAGTGCTTGGACAGGGTTTCCTCTAGCCAAAAACATTCAGTACTTC. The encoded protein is CASSAWTGFPLAKNIQYF.

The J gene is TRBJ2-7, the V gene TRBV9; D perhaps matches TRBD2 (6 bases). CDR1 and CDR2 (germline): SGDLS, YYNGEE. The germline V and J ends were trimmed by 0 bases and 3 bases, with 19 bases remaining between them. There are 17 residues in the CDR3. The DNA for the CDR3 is TGTGCCAGCAGCGTAGGGCATCTTGGGCCGCGGGACTACGAGCAGTACTTC. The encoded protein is CASSVGHLGPRDYEQYF.

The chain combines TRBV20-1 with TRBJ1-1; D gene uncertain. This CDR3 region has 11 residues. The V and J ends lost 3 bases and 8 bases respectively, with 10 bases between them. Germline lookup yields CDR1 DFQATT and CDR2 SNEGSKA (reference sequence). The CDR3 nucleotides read TGCAGTGCTAGTACCCCGGCCGAAGCTTTCTTT. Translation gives CSASTPAEAFF.

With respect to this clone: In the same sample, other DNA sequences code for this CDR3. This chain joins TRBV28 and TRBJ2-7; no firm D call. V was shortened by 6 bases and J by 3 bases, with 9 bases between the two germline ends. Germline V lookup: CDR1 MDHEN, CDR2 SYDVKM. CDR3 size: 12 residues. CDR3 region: CASSPSYYEQYF. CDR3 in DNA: TGTGCCAGCAGCCCCTCTTACTACGAGCAGTACTTC.

In DNA form, the CDR3 reads TGTGCCAGCAGCCCAATGAGAAGTACCTCCTACGAGCAGTACTTC. Amino acids: CASSPMRSTSYEQYF. The gene calls are TRBV11-2 and TRBJ2-7; D remains ambiguous. The V and J ends lost 5 bases and 0 bases respectively, with 14 bases between them. Germline V CDR1 and CDR2: SGHAT, FQNNGV. The CDR3 length is 15 residues. The full variable domain, in which reference TRBV11-2 and TRBJ2-7 provide the parts outside the CDR3, is EAGVAQSPRYKIIEKRQSVAFWCNPISGHATLYWYQQILGQGPKLLIQFQNNGVVDDSQLPKDRFSAERLKGVDSTLKIQPAKLEDSAVYLCASSPMRSTSYEQYFGPGTRLTVT.

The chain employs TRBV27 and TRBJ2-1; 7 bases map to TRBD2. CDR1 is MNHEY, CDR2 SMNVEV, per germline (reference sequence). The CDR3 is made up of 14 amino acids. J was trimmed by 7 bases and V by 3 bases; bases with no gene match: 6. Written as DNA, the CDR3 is TGTGCCAGCAGTTTCGCGGGAGTGGGGAATGAGCAGTTCTTC. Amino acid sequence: CASSFAGVGNEQFF.

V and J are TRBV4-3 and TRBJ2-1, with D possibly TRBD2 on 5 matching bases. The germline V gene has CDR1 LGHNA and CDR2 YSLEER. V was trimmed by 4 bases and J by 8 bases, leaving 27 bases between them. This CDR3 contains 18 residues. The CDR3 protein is CASSLEAWPSGTGDEQFF. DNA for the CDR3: TGCGCCAGCAGCCTAGAAGCTTGGCCCAGCGGTACTGGAGATGAGCAGTTCTTC.

The CDR3 coding sequence is TGTGCCAGCAGCTTAGCTGCAGGGATGACTTATGGCTACACCTTC. This sequence encodes CASSLAAGMTYGYTF. The rearrangement uses TRBV7-8 and TRBJ1-2, with D perhaps matching TRBD1 (5 bases). Trimming pared 0 bases from V and 5 bases from J, leaving 13 bases between. CDR1 and CDR2 (germline): SGHVS, FQNEAQ. The CDR3 runs to 15 residues.

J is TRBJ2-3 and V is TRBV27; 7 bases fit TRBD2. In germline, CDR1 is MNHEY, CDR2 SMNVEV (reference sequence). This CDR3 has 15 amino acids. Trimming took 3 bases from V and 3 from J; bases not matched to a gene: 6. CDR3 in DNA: TGTGCCAGCAGTTTGGGCGGGAGTTTAACAGATACGCAGTATTTT. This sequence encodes CASSLGGSLTDTQYF.

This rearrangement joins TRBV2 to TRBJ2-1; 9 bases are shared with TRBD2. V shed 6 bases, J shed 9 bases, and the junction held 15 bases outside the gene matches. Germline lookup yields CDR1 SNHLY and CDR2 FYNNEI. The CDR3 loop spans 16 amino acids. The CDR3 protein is CASRNPLAGVSFEQFF. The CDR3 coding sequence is TGTGCCAGCAGGAACCCCTTAGCGGGAGTAAGTTTTGAGCAGTTCTTC.